This is a list of T cell receptor beta chains from one sample in a study of T-cell memory formation after mild COVID-19. TCRdb fed the 5' RACE reads into MiXCR, producing one record per CDR3 protein. The sample lists 110,000 to 150,000 distinct CDR3 sequences, 14% seen once, with about 26% in the top ten. Sequencing was carried out using PBMCs or a T cell subset sorted from them (not recorded which). All receptors derive from an adult woman who had mild COVID-19 (a few samples of this study predate the infection). Cell type and time point are not known. CDR3s include the opening cysteine and the closing phenylalanine or tryptophan. Each record gives: V gene, J gene, clone size, D gene, CDR3 protein, CDR3 DNA. The D gene is left open where the match is weak. Clone size is not always given. Where it is, it says once, few, many or a class for expanded clones.

TRBV7-9	TRBJ1-1	-	-	CASSLRLGPGTEAFF	TGTGCCAGCAGCCTACGTTTGGGGCCGGGCACTGAAGCTTTCTTT
TRBV12-3/TRBV12-4	TRBJ2-3	-	-	CASSLWGTPDTQYF	TGTGCCAGCAGTTTGTGGGGAACACCAGATACGCAGTATTTT
TRBV18	TRBJ2-3	-	-	CASSTELTDTQYF	TGTGCCAGCTCGACAGAGCTTACAGATACGCAGTATTTT
TRBV9	TRBJ2-1	-	-	CASSVGGINLYNEQFF	TGTGCCAGCAGCGTAGGAGGGATTAATCTTTACAATGAGCAGTTCTTC
TRBV2	TRBJ1-5	-	-	CASDERSNQPQHF	TGTGCCAGCGACGAGAGGTCAAATCAGCCCCAGCATTTT
TRBV29-1	TRBJ2-5	-	-	CSVEGQKETQYF	TGCAGCGTTGAAGGACAGAAAGAGACCCAGTACTTC
TRBV18	TRBJ2-7	few	TRBD2	CASSPPGGTPYEQYF	TGTGCCAGCTCACCACCCGGGGGGACGCCCTACGAGCAGTACTTC
TRBV12-3/TRBV12-4	TRBJ2-7	few	TRBD2	CASSKEAGAGEQYF	TGTGCCAGCAGCAAAGAGGCGGGAGCGGGTGAGCAGTACTTC
TRBV9	TRBJ2-2	-	TRBD2	CASSLSGSTGELFF	TGTGCCAGCAGCCTTAGCGGGAGCACCGGGGAGCTGTTTTTT
TRBV5-5	TRBJ1-5	few	-	CASSGGVWQPQHF	TGTGCCAGCAGCGGGGGAGTTTGGCAGCCCCAGCATTTT
TRBV6-6	TRBJ1-5	-	TRBD1	CASAGTGGQQPQHF	TGTGCCAGCGCGGGGACAGGGGGCCAACAGCCCCAGCATTTT
TRBV4-2	TRBJ2-5	-	TRBD2	CASSQGDSGAQETQYF	TGTGCCAGCAGCCAGGGGGATAGCGGGGCTCAAGAGACCCAGTACTTC
TRBV12-3/TRBV12-4	TRBJ2-7	many	TRBD1	CASRLKGAEGEQYF	TGTGCCAGCAGACTAAAGGGGGCTGAAGGCGAGCAGTACTTC
TRBV5-6	TRBJ2-7	-	-	CASSLAAGLQREQYF	TGTGCCAGCAGCTTGGCCGCGGGTCTGCAGCGCGAGCAGTACTTC
TRBV7-3	TRBJ2-7	many	TRBD1	CASSSSGTGYNEQYF	TGTGCCAGCAGCTCCTCCGGGACAGGGTACAACGAGCAGTACTTC
TRBV14	TRBJ1-1	few	TRBD1	CASSPSGGIMNTEAFF	TGTGCCAGCAGCCCATCAGGGGGGATTATGAACACTGAAGCTTTCTTT
TRBV2	TRBJ2-1	-	TRBD2	CASIMAGGYNEQFF	TGTGCCAGCATAATGGCGGGGGGCTACAATGAGCAGTTCTTC
TRBV14	TRBJ1-1	few	-	CASSQDQGLGNTEAFF	TGTGCCAGCAGCCAAGACCAGGGGCTGGGGAACACTGAAGCTTTCTTT
TRBV24-1	TRBJ1-1	-	-	CATSDPGQNEAFF	TGTGCCACCAGTGACCCCGGACAGAATGAAGCTTTCTTT
TRBV7-8	TRBJ2-2	-	-	CASSQIDRTGELFF	TGTGCCAGCAGCCAAATCGACAGGACCGGGGAGCTGTTTTTT
TRBV20-1	TRBJ2-1	-	-	CSAREFAGSSYNEQFF	TGCAGTGCTAGAGAGTTTGCAGGGAGCTCCTACAATGAGCAGTTCTTC
TRBV12-3/TRBV12-4	TRBJ1-5	few	-	CASSHRVYGNQPQHF	TGTGCCAGCAGCCACAGGGTGTATGGCAATCAGCCCCAGCATTTT
TRBV6-5	TRBJ2-6	few	TRBD1	CASSRRTGPVSGANVLTF	TGTGCCAGCAGTCGACGGACAGGCCCCGTCTCTGGGGCCAACGTCCTGACTTTC
TRBV5-1	TRBJ2-7	-	TRBD2	CASSLSPSGSSEQYF	TGCGCCAGCAGCTTGAGCCCTAGCGGGTCCTCCGAGCAGTACTTC
TRBV19	TRBJ2-1	few	-	CASSTEHGGLTYNEQFF	TGTGCCAGTAGTACTGAGCACGGGGGTTTAACCTACAATGAGCAGTTCTTC
TRBV6-1	TRBJ2-7	-	-	CASKTDAYEQYF	TGTGCCAGCAAAACGGACGCCTACGAGCAGTACTTC
TRBV6-2/TRBV6-3	TRBJ2-5	-	TRBD1	CASRRTGGQETQYF	TGTGCCAGCAGGCGGACAGGGGGCCAGGAGACCCAGTACTTC
TRBV6-5	TRBJ2-2	few	-	CASSRSIGYQAGELFF	TGTGCCAGCAGTCGCTCCATAGGGTATCAAGCCGGGGAGCTGTTTTTT
TRBV6-4	TRBJ2-2	-	TRBD2	CASSSSGGGTGELFF	TGTGCCAGCAGTTCAAGCGGGGGCGGCACCGGGGAGCTGTTTTTT
TRBV19	TRBJ1-4	-	-	CASSIGSRVAENEKLFF	TGTGCCAGTAGTATAGGTTCAAGGGTCGCCGAGAATGAAAAACTGTTTTTT
TRBV7-6	TRBJ2-3	many	-	CASSPTGGTDTQYF	TGTGCCAGCAGCCCAACGGGAGGCACAGATACGCAGTATTTT
TRBV29-1	TRBJ1-1	-	-	CSVERTEAFF	TGCAGCGTTGAACGCACTGAAGCTTTCTTT
TRBV9	TRBJ1-2	few	-	CASSHMDVEGTGGYTF	TGTGCCAGCAGCCACATGGACGTGGAGGGAACAGGCGGCTACACCTTC
TRBV7-9	TRBJ2-3	once	-	CASSLQGIKDTQYF	TGTGCCAGCAGCTTACAGGGGATCAAAGATACGCAGTATTTT
TRBV29-1	TRBJ2-1	-	-	CSVEDTGEQFF	TGCAGCGTTGAAGATACGGGAGAGCAGTTCTTC
TRBV7-9	TRBJ1-1	-	TRBD1	CASSLIQGTTEAFF	TGTGCCAGCAGCCTGATACAGGGGACCACTGAAGCTTTCTTT
TRBV20-1	TRBJ2-7	-	TRBD1	CSARGPTGLSYEQYF	TGCAGTGCTAGAGGGCCGACAGGGTTATCCTACGAGCAGTACTTC
TRBV12-3/TRBV12-4	TRBJ2-1	few	-	CASSWPGHHNEQFF	TGTGCCAGCAGTTGGCCCGGGCACCACAATGAGCAGTTCTTC
TRBV7-9	TRBJ1-1	-	-	CASSSGQFLNTEAFF	TGTGCCAGCAGCTCAGGACAGTTCCTAAACACTGAAGCTTTCTTT
TRBV20-1	TRBJ1-2	-	TRBD1	CSARYSGGPYGYTF	TGCAGTGCTAGATACTCAGGGGGCCCTTATGGCTACACCTTC
TRBV19	TRBJ2-7	-	-	CASRDSEEAYEQYF	TGTGCCAGCCGAGACAGTGAAGAGGCATACGAGCAGTACTTC
TRBV30	TRBJ1-1	-	-	CAWSPGAYGTEAFF	TGTGCCTGGAGTCCTGGGGCCTACGGCACTGAAGCTTTCTTT
TRBV7-9	TRBJ2-1	many	-	CASSSGLFSYNEQFF	TGTGCCAGCAGCTCGGGACTGTTCTCCTACAATGAGCAGTTCTTC
TRBV13	TRBJ2-5	few	-	CASSPRPHIGETQYF	TGTGCCAGCAGCCCCCGACCCCACATAGGAGAGACCCAGTACTTC
TRBV3-1	TRBJ2-7	-	TRBD2	CASSHLWTSGASSSYEQYF	TGTGCCAGCAGCCATCTTTGGACTAGCGGGGCGTCTAGTTCCTACGAGCAGTACTTC
TRBV7-9	TRBJ1-1	-	-	CASSFQGLTEAFF	TGTGCCAGCAGCTTTCAGGGTCTCACTGAAGCTTTCTTT
TRBV15	TRBJ2-5	few	TRBD2	CATSTWTSGMETQYF	TGTGCCACCAGCACTTGGACTAGCGGGATGGAGACCCAGTACTTC
TRBV5-6	TRBJ2-1	-	-	CASSLVRTSYNEQFF	TGTGCCAGCAGCTTGGTCCGTACCTCCTACAATGAGCAGTTCTTC
TRBV7-2	TRBJ2-3	-	TRBD1	CASSSPGQGASDTQYF	TGTGCCAGCAGCTCCCCGGGACAGGGGGCTTCAGATACGCAGTATTTT
TRBV13	TRBJ1-2	-	TRBD1	CASSADRKNYGYTF	TGTGCCAGCAGCGCGGACAGGAAGAACTATGGCTACACCTTC
TRBV3-1	TRBJ2-1	-	TRBD2	CASSQELAGAYNEQFF	TGTGCCAGCAGCCAAGAACTAGCGGGGGCCTACAATGAGCAGTTCTTC
TRBV6-5	TRBJ2-5	-	TRBD1	CASSHTGVIQETQYF	TGTGCCAGCAGCCATACAGGGGTCATCCAAGAGACCCAGTACTTC
TRBV7-9	TRBJ1-5	-	-	CASSGDHPAYSNQPQHF	TGTGCCAGCTCGGGAGACCACCCGGCATATAGCAATCAGCCCCAGCATTTT
TRBV4-1	TRBJ1-5	-	-	CASSQGWGNQPQHF	TGCGCCAGCAGCCAAGGATGGGGTAATCAGCCCCAGCATTTT
TRBV27	TRBJ2-1	-	-	CASSFGQFNEQFF	TGTGCCAGCAGTTTTGGACAGTTCAATGAGCAGTTCTTC